The 19 T cell receptor beta chains below all came from one sample that was sequenced in a study of cytomegalovirus exposure and HLA in healthy donors. Profiling relied on immunoSEQ multiplex PCR, and the TCRdb table lists in-frame clones only, not all of them. This sample has 120,000 or so clones, with 80% to 90% found just once. Sequenced material: PBMCs. The receptors here all came from a woman younger than 30 in good health and CMV-seronegative.

Only a few counts were recorded for this clone. V and J are TRBV2 and TRBJ2-7, with no clear D. Germline V lookup: CDR1 SNHLY, CDR2 FYNNEI. The germline V and J ends were trimmed by 3 bases and 3 bases, with 18 bases remaining between them. The CDR3 consists of 16 residues. The CDR3 sequence is CASSETASYDIYEQYF. CDR3 nucleotide sequence: TGTGCCAGCAGTGAGACGGCGTCCTATGACATCTACGAGCAGTACTTC.

The rearrangement links TRBV5-8 to TRBJ2-2; TRBD1 might be the D (5 bases). CDR1 and CDR2 (germline): SGHTS, YDEGEE. The CDR3 is made up of 13 amino acids. Between the trimmed V and J ends, which lost 0 bases and 6 bases, there was a span of 6 bases. The CDR3 protein is CASSLEGAGELFF. The CDR3 bases are TGTGCCAGCAGCTTGGAAGGGGCCGGGGAGCTGTTTTTT. Combining the CDR3 with reference TRBV5-8 and TRBJ2-2 gives the whole variable domain EAGVTQSPTHLIKTRGQQATLRCSPISGHTSVYWYQQALGLGLQFLLWYDEGEERNRGNFPPRFSGRQFPNYSSELNVNALELEDSALYLCASSLEGAGELFFGEGSRLTVL.

This sequence joins TRBV14 and TRBJ1-1; D gene unclear. CDR3 length: 14 amino acids. Trimming cost V 1 base and J 2 bases, with 8 bases left between them. CDR1 SGHDN and CDR2 FVKESK come from the germline V gene. CDR3 region: CASSQGHSNTEAFF. In nucleotides, the CDR3 is TGTGCCAGCAGCCAAGGGCACAGTAACACTGAAGCTTTCTTT.

The rearrangement uses TRBV28 and TRBJ1-5, with 8 positions matching TRBD1. The CDR3 has 16 residues. V was pared by 5 bases and J by 7 bases, with 13 bases of the junction left unmatched. Germline V CDR1 and CDR2: MDHEN, SYDVKM. CDR3: CASSARQGRGIQPQHF. In DNA form, the CDR3 reads TGTGCCAGCAGTGCAAGACAGGGGCGGGGAATCCAGCCCCAGCATTTT.

J is TRBJ2-6 and V is TRBV15; D might be TRBD1 (6 bases). Germline V lookup: CDR1 LNHNV, CDR2 YYDKDF (reference sequence). The CDR3 totals 18 residues. V gave up 1 base and J gave up 2 bases, with 15 bases separating them. DNA for the CDR3: TGTGCCACCAGCAGAGTTAAAATACAGGGACCTGGGGCCAACGTCCTGACTTTC. Encoded protein: CATSRVKIQGPGANVLTF. Variable domain in full (rest from reference TRBV15 and TRBJ2-6): DAMVIQNPRYQVTQFGKPVTLSCSQTLNHNVMYWYQQKSSQAPKLLFHYYDKDFNNEADTPDNFQSRRPNTSFCFLDIRSPGLGDTAMYLCATSRVKIQGPGANVLTFGAGSRLTVL.

The chain has TRBV30 and TRBJ1-6; the D gene is possibly TRBD1 (6 bases). V dropped 5 bases and J dropped 8 bases, with 10 bases sitting between them. The germline V gene has CDR1 GTSNPN and CDR2 SVGIG (reference sequence). This CDR3 has 12 residues. The CDR3 sequence is CAWGGRDSPLHF. The CDR3 DNA reads TGTGCCTGGGGGGGCCGGGATTCACCCCTCCACTTT.

The sample holds one count of this clone. The chain carries TRBV25-1 and TRBJ1-4; 7 bases are shared with TRBD1. The junction had 6 bases not matched to a gene; V was cut back by 6 bases and J by 5 bases. This CDR3 spans 14 amino acids. Germline-derived CDR1 and CDR2 are MGHDK and SYGVNS. The CDR3 nucleotides read TGTGCCAGCAGGGGGGACAGCGTAAATGAAAAACTGTTTTTT. It specifies CASRGDSVNEKLFF.

V and J are TRBV7-9 and TRBJ2-7; perhaps TRBD1 as D (6 bases). V was trimmed by 7 bases and J by 3 bases, leaving 13 bases between them. This CDR3 contains 13 residues. Per the germline V gene, CDR1 is SEHNR and CDR2 is FQNEAQ (reference sequence). As DNA, the CDR3 is TGTGCCAGCACCCCAACGGACAGCTACGAGCAGTACGTC. It translates to CASTPTDSYEQYV.

This clone was seen just once. V and J are TRBV6-5 and TRBJ1-1; D is ambiguous. Per germline, CDR1 MNHEY and CDR2 SVGAGI. The CDR3 is 13 amino acids. Trimming took 0 bases from V and 3 from J, leaving 5 bases between them. DNA of the CDR3: TGTGCCAGCAGTTACTCGAGGTACACTGAAGCTTTCTTT. This gives the protein CASSYSRYTEAFF.

This clone was seen a few times. CDR3 sequence reads: CASSQPGGVNNEQFF. The CDR3, as DNA: TGCGCCAGCAGCCAACCCGGGGGGGTTAACAATGAGCAGTTCTTC. The gene calls are TRBV4-1 and TRBJ2-1, with 8 positions matching TRBD2. The germline V gene encodes CDR1 MGHRA and CDR2 YSYEKL. The V gene end was trimmed by 2 bases and the J gene end by 5 bases; junction bases not matched to a gene: 5. The CDR3 runs to 15 residues.

The chain recombines TRBV28 with TRBJ2-7; 9 bases are a match to TRBD2. Trimming cost V 5 bases and J 5 bases; bases outside gene matches: 25. This CDR3 comprises 20 residues. CDR1 MDHEN and CDR2 SYDVKM come from the germline V gene. This CDR3 is CASSPSPQVSLRGGGHEQYV. The DNA of the CDR3 is TGTGCCAGCAGTCCTAGCCCCCAAGTCTCCCTCCGCGGGGGGGGCCACGAGCAGTACGTC.

The genes are TRBV4-3 and TRBJ2-1, with TRBD2 matching 8 bases. This CDR3 spans 16 amino acids. The V segment lost 0 bases and the J segment 6 bases; nucleotides outside the gene matches: 7. In germline, CDR1 is LGHNA, CDR2 YSLEER. CDR3 loop: CASSQDRGLASNEQFF. The DNA of the CDR3 is TGCGCCAGCAGCCAAGATCGTGGACTAGCATCCAATGAGCAGTTCTTC.

This sequence joins TRBV28 and TRBJ2-5; 12 bases align to TRBD2. V trimming: 3 bases; J trimming: 5 bases; junction bases outside the gene matches: 13. The germline gives CDR1 MDHEN, CDR2 SYDVKM. The CDR3 is 18 residues long. The CDR3 DNA sequence: TGTGCCAGCAGTTTCCACCTACCTACTAGCGGGGGGTACGAGACCCAGTACTTC. It codes for CASSFHLPTSGGYETQYF.

This clone appeared once. This rearrangement joins TRBV28 to TRBJ2-7, with D possibly TRBD1 on 5 matching bases. Germline loops: CDR1 MDHEN, CDR2 SYDVKM. This CDR3 region has 14 residues. Trimming cost V 5 bases and J 0 bases, with 11 bases left between them. The CDR3 is CASSKTDNSYEQYV. The DNA for the CDR3 is TGTGCCAGCAGTAAAACGGACAACTCCTACGAGCAGTACGTC.

The chain recombines TRBV10-3 with TRBJ2-1, with TRBD2 matching over 12 bases. V was clipped by 10 bases and J by 9 bases; unmatched bases: 10. CDR1 and CDR2 from the germline V gene are ENHRY and SYGVKD. The CDR3 runs 14 residues. The CDR3 loop is CATQTSGRVVEQFF. DNA of the CDR3: TGTGCCACCCAGACTAGCGGGAGAGTGGTTGAGCAGTTCTTC.

This clone was counted once. The gene calls are TRBV14 and TRBJ2-7, with 7 bases matching TRBD2. V lost 1 base and J lost 2; bases outside the gene matches: 2. The CDR3 consists of 14 residues. CDR1 is SGHDN and CDR2 is FVKESK in the germline V gene. The CDR3 DNA sequence: TGTGCCAGCAGCCAAGCTGCGGGGGCCTACGAGCAGTACTTC. This codes for CASSQAAGAYEQYF.

J is TRBJ2-7 and V is TRBV6-1; D is possibly TRBD1 (6 bases). Germline V gene sequence: CDR1 MNHNS, CDR2 SASEGT. The CDR3 is 15 residues long. Trimming stripped 6 bases from V and 4 bases from J, with 19 bases between. The CDR3, as DNA: TGTGCCAGCAGAGAAACTGACAGGTCCCCTTACGAGCAGTACGTC. Amino acids: CASRETDRSPYEQYV.

This chain joins TRBV11-2 and TRBJ2-1; 7 bases line up with TRBD2. CDR1 and CDR2 (germline): SGHAT, FQNNGV. Losses at the gene ends were 1 base for V and 8 bases for J; bases not matched to a gene: 8. The CDR3 covers 15 residues. In DNA form, the CDR3 reads TGTGCCAGCAGCTTAGTGGCGGGAGTAGGGTATGAGCAGTTCTTC. It yields the protein CASSLVAGVGYEQFF.

This clone was seen a handful of times. The chain is built from TRBV10-1 and TRBJ2-2; 8 nucleotides agree with TRBD1. The CDR3 extends over 14 amino acids. Unmatched junction bases numbered 1, after V lost 2 bases and J lost 5 bases. The germline gives CDR1 WNHNN, CDR2 SYGVQD (reference sequence). In DNA form, the CDR3 reads TGCGCCAGCAGTGAGCAGGGGGCTACCGGGGAGCTGTTTTTT. This encodes CASSEQGATGELFF.